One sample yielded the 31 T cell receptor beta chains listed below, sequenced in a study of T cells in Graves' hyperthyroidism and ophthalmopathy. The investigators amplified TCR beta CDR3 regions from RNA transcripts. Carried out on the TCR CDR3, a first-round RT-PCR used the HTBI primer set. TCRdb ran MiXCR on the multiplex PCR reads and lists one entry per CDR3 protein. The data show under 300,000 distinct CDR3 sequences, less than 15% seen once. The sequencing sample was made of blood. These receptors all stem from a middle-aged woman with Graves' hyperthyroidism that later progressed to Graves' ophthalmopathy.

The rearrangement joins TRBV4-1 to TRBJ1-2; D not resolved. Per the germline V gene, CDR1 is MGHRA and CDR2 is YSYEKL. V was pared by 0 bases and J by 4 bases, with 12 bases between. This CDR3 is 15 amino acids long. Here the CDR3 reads CASSQDGQSIYGYTF. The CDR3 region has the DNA TGCGCCAGCAGCCAAGATGGGCAGAGTATCTATGGCTACACCTTC.

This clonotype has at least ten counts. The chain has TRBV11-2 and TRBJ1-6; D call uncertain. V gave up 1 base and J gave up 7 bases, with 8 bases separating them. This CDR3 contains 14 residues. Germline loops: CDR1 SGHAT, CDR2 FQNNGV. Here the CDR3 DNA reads TGTGCCAGCAGCTTAGGGGGATTCAATTCACCCCTCCACTTT. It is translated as CASSLGGFNSPLHF.

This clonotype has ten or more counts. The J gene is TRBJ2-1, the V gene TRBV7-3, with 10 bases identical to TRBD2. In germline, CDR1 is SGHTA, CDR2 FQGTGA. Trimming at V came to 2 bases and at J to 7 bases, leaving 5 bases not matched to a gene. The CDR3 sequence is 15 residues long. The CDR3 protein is CASSLWVSGGNEQFF. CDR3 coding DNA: TGTGCCAGCAGCTTATGGGTTAGCGGGGGGAATGAGCAGTTCTTC.

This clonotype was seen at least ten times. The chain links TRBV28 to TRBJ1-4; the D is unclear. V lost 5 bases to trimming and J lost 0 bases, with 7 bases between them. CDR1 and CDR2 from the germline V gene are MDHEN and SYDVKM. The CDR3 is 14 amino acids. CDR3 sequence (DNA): TGTGCCAGCAGTCACCTTGCAACTAATGAAAAACTGTTTTTT. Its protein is CASSHLATNEKLFF.

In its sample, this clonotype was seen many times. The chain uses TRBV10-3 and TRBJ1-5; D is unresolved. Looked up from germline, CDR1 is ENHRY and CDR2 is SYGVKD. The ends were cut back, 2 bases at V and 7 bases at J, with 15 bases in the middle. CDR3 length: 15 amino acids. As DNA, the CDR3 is TGTGCCATCAGTGAGAAGGTTCAAGAGGGCCAGCCCCAGCATTTT. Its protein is CAISEKVQEGQPQHF.

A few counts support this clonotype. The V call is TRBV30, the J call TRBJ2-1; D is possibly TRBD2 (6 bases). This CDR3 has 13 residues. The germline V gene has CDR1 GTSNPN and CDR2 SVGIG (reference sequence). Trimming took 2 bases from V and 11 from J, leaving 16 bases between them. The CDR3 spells CAWSIPWGGKQFF. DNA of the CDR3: TGTGCCTGGAGTATTCCCTGGGGCGGGAAGCAGTTCTTC.

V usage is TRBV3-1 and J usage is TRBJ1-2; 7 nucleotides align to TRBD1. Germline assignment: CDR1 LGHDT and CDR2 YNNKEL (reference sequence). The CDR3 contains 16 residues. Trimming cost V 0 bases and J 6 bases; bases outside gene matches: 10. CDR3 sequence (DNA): TGTGCCAGCAGCCAAGACAGGGGGGACACCTTTCATGGCTACACCTTC. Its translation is CASSQDRGDTFHGYTF.

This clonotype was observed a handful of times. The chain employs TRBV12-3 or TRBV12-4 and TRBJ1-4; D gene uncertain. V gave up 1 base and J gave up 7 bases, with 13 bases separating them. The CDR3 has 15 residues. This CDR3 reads CASSLGGSRSEKLFF. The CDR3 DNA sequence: TGTGCCAGCAGTTTAGGGGGAAGTCGGAGTGAAAAACTGTTTTTT.

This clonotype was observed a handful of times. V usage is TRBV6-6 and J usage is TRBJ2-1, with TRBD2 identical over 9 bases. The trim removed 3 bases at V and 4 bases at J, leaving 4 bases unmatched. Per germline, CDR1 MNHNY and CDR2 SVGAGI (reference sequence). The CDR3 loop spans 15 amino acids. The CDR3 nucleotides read TGTGCCAGCAGTTATCGACTAGCGGAGTACAATGAGCAGTTCTTC. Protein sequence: CASSYRLAEYNEQFF.

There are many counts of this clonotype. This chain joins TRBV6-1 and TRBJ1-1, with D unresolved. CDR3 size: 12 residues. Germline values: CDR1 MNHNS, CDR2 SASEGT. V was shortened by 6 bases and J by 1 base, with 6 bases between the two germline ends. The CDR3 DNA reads TGTGCCAGCAGAGACACGAACACTGAAGCTTTCTTT. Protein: CASRDTNTEAFF.

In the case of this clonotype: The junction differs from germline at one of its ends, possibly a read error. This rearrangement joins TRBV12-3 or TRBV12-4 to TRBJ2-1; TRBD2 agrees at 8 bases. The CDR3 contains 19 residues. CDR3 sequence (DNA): TGTGCGAGCAGTTCAGCAGAGATCCCGGGACTAGTAGCCGGCAATGAGCAGTTCTTC. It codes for CASSSAEIPGLVAGNEQFF.

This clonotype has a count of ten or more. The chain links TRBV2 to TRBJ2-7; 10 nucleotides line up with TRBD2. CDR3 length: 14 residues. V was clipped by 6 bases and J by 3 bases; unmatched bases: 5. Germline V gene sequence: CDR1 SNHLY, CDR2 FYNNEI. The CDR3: CASSRTSGDYEQYF. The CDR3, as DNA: TGTGCCAGCAGCCGGACTAGCGGAGACTACGAGCAGTACTTC.

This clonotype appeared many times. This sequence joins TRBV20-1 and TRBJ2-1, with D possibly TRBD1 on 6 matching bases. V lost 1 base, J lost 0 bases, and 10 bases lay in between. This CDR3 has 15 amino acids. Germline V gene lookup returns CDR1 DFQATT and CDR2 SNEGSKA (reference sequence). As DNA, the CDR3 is TGCAGTGCTAGAGCGGAGGACAGCTCCTACAATGAGCAGTTCTTC. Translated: CSARAEDSSYNEQFF.

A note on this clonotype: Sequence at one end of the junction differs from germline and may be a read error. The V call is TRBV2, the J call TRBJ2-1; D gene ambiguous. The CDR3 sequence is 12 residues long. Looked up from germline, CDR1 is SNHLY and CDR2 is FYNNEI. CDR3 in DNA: TGTGCCACCAGTGAGATGGGAAATGAGCAGTTCTTC. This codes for CATSEMGNEQFF.

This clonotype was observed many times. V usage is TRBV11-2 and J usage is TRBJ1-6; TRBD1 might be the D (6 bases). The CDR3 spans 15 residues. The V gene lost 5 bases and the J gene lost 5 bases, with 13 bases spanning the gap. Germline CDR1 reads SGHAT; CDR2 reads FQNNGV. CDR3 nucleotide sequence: TGTGCCAGCAGCCCACAGGGCCACAATAATTCACCCCTCCACTTT. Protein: CASSPQGHNNSPLHF.

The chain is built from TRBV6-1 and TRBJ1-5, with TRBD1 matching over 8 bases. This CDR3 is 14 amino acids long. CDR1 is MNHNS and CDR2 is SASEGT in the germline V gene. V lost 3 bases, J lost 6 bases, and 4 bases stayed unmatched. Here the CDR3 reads CASSDDRGGQPQHF. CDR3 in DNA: TGTGCCAGCAGTGATGACAGGGGAGGTCAGCCCCAGCATTTT.

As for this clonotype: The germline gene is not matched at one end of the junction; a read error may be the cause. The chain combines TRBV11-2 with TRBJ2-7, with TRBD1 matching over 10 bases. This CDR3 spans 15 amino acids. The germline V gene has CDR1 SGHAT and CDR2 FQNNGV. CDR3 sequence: CASSLDRGRSYEQYF. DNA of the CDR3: TGTGCCAGCAGCCTAGACAGGGGGCGAAGCTACGAGCAGTACTTC.

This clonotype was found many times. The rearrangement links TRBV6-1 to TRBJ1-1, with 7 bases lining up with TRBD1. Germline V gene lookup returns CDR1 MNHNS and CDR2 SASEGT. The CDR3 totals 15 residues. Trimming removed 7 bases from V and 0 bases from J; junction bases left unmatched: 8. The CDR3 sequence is CASTQTGRVNTEAFF. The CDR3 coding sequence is TGTGCCAGCACCCAGACAGGGAGGGTGAACACTGAAGCTTTCTTT.

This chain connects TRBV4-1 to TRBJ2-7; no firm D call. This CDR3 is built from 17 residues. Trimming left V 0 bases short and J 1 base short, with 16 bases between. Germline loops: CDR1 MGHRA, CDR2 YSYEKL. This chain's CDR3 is CASSQEGSPSGSYEQYF. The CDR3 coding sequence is TGCGCCAGCAGCCAAGAGGGGTCACCTTCAGGATCCTACGAGCAGTACTTC.

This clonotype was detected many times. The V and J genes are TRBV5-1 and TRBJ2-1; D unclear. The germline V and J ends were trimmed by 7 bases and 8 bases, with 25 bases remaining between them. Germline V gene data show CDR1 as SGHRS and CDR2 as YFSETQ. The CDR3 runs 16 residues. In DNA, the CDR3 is TGCGCCAGCCAATCCCCCGGGTCCACTCAGGCCGATGAGCAGTTCTTC. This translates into CASQSPGSTQADEQFF.

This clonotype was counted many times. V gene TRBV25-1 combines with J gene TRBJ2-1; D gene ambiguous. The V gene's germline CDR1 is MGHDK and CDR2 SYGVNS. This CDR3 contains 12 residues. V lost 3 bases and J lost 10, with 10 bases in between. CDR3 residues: CASSDRPEEQFF. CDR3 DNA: TGTGCCAGCAGTGATAGACCGGAGGAGCAGTTCTTC.

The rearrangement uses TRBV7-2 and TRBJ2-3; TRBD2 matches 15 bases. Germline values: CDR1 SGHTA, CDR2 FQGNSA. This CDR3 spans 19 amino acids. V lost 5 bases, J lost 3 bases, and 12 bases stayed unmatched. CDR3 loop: CASSKGLAGGPINTDTQYF. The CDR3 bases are TGTGCCAGCAGCAAAGGACTAGCGGGAGGGCCGATTAATACAGATACGCAGTATTTT.

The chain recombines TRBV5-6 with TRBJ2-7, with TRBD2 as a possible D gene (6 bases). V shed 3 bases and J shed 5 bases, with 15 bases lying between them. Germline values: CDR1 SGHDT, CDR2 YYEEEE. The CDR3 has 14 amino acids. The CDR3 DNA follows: TGTGCCAGCAGCTCTGGGAGGTTTAGCGACGAGCAGTACTTC. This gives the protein CASSSGRFSDEQYF.

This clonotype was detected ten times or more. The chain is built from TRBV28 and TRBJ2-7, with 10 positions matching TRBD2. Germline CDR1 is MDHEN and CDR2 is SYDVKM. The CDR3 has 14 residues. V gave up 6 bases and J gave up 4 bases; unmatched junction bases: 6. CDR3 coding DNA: TGTGCCAGCAGCAAGCGGGAGGGCCGGTACGAGCAGTACTTC. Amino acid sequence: CASSKREGRYEQYF.

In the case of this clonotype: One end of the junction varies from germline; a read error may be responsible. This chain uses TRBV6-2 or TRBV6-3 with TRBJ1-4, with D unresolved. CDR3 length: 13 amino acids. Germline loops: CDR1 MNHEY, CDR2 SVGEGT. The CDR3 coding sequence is TGTGCCAGCAGTCATAGGCAGGATGAAAAACTGTCTTTT. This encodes CASSHRQDEKLSF.

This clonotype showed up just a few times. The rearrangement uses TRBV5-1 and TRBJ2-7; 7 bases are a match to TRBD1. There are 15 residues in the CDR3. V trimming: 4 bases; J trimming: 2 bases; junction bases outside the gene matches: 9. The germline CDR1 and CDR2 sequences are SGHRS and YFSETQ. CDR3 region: CASSRNRDSPYEQYF. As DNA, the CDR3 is TGCGCCAGCAGCAGAAACCGGGACAGCCCCTACGAGCAGTACTTC.

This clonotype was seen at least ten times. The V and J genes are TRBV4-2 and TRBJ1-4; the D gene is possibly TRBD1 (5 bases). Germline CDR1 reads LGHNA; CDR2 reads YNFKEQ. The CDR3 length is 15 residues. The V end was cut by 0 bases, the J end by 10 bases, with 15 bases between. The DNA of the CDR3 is TGTGCCAGCAGCCAAGAATTCAGGGACTGGGGAAAACTGTTTTTT. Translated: CASSQEFRDWGKLFF.

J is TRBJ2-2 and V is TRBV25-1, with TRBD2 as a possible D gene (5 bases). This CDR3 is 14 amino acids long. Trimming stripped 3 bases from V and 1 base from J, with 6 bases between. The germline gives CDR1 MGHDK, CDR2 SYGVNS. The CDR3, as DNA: TGTGCCAGCAGTGATGGGAGGAACACCGGGGAGCTGTTTTTT. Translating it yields CASSDGRNTGELFF.

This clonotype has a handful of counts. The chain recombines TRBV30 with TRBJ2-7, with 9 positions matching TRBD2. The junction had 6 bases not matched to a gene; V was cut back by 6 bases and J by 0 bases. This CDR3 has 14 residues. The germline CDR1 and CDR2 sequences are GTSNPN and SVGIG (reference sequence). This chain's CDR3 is CACHTSGLSYEQYF. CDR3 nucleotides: TGTGCCTGCCATACTAGCGGGCTCTCCTACGAGCAGTACTTC. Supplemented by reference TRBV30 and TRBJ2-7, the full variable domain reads SQTIHQWPATLVQPVGSPLSLECTVEGTSNPNLYWYRQAAGRGLQLLFYSVGIGQISSEVPQNLSASRPQDRQFILSSKKLLLSDSGFYLCACHTSGLSYEQYFGPGTRLTVT.

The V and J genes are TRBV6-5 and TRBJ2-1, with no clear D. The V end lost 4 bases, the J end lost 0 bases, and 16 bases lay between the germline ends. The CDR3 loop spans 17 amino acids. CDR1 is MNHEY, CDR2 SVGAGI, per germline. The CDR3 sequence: CASSSTMASGSYNEQFF. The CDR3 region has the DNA TGTGCCAGCAGTTCAACCATGGCTTCGGGCTCCTACAATGAGCAGTTCTTC.

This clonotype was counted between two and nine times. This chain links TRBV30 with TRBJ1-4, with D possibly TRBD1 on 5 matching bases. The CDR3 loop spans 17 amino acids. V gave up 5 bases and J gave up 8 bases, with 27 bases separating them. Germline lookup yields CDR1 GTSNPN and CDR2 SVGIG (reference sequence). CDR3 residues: CAWGGAIPGLISEKLFF. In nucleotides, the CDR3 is TGTGCCTGGGGAGGGGCAATTCCGGGCCTAATAAGCGAAAAACTGTTTTTT. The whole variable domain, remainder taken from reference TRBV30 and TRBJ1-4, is SQTIHQWPATLVQPVGSPLSLECTVEGTSNPNLYWYRQAAGRGLQLLFYSVGIGQISSEVPQNLSASRPQDRQFILSSKKLLLSDSGFYLCAWGGAIPGLISEKLFFGSGTQLSVL.